The 19 T cell receptor beta chains in this list originate from one sample, sequenced in a study of metastatic and nonmetastatic thyroid tumors. Patients underwent thyroid surgery, and none had received any treatment before it. TCRdb reassembled clones from the PCR reads with MiXCR. This table holds about 4,300 clones, around 36% found once. Sequenced sample: adjacent normal tissue. The receptors stem from a female donor with papillary thyroid cancer or a benign thyroid nodule (not recorded which). Some clones in this sample may be carry-over from other donors' samples.

This clone was seen a few times. The chain uses TRBV28 and TRBJ2-7, with 7 positions matching TRBD1. This CDR3 spans 14 amino acids. CDR1 and CDR2 (germline): MDHEN, SYDVKM. Trimming removed 6 bases from V and 2 bases from J; junction bases left unmatched: 7. The CDR3 reads CASRSPGTAYEQYF. DNA for the CDR3: TGTGCCAGCAGGTCTCCCGGGACAGCCTACGAGCAGTACTTC.

By sample fraction, this clone is medium-sized (0.01 to 0.1%). The V call is TRBV7-9, the J call TRBJ1-1; tentative D call: TRBD1 (5 bases). Germline lookup yields CDR1 SEHNR and CDR2 FQNEAQ (reference sequence). CDR3 size: 12 residues. With 5 bases removed from V and 12 bases from J, the gap between germline ends came to 16 bases. As DNA, the CDR3 is TGTGCCAGCAGCCCTGGGGGACCTGGGTCTTTCTTT. It encodes CASSPGGPGSFF.

This chain uses TRBV19 with TRBJ1-1; D gene uncertain. This CDR3 is 14 amino acids long. Trimming shortened V by 2 bases and J by 3 bases, and 10 bases separated the two germline ends. The germline CDR1 and CDR2 sequences are LNHDA and SQIVND (reference sequence). The chain's CDR3 is CASSIKIAHTEAFF. As DNA, the CDR3 is TGTGCCAGTAGTATAAAGATCGCCCACACTGAAGCTTTCTTT.

The chain couples TRBV12-3 or TRBV12-4 to TRBJ2-1; 9 nucleotides match TRBD1. There are 14 residues in the CDR3. After removal of 5 bases from V and 4 bases from J, the junction contained 3 bases not matched to a gene. The CDR3 protein is CASSPGTGYNEQFF. As DNA, the CDR3 is TGTGCCAGCAGTCCCGGGACAGGGTACAATGAGCAGTTCTTC.

Relative to its sample, this clone is medium-sized. This chain connects TRBV29-1 to TRBJ2-1, with D hard to call. CDR1 is SQVTM and CDR2 is ANQGSEA in the germline V gene. With 4 bases removed from V and 8 bases from J, the gap between germline ends came to 9 bases. The CDR3 totals 11 residues. The chain's CDR3 is CSVAGDHEQFF. The CDR3 region has the DNA TGCAGCGTTGCAGGTGACCATGAGCAGTTCTTC.

The chain carries TRBV19 and TRBJ1-1, with D possibly TRBD1 on 6 matching bases. The CDR3 is 15 amino acids. V was pared by 5 bases and J by 0 bases, with 13 bases between. CDR1 is LNHDA, CDR2 SQIVND, per germline (reference sequence). In DNA form, the CDR3 reads TGTGCCAGTAGTGTACCGGGACAAGTGAACACTGAAGCTTTCTTT. Translating gives CASSVPGQVNTEAFF.

This chain uses TRBV6-2 or TRBV6-3 with TRBJ1-6; weak D call: TRBD1 (5 bases). CDR3 size: 16 residues. V was shortened by 4 bases and J by 6 bases, with 16 bases between the two germline ends. CDR1 and CDR2 from the germline V gene are MNHEY and SVGEGT. The CDR3 DNA is TGTGCCAGCAGTTCGGCAGGGAGTTCTAGTAATTCACCCCTCCACTTT. It translates to CASSSAGSSSNSPLHF.

The rearrangement joins TRBV30 to TRBJ2-7, with D perhaps being TRBD1 or TRBD2 (6 bases each). CDR1 is GTSNPN, CDR2 SVGIG, per germline (reference sequence). The CDR3 extends over 11 amino acids. The germline V and J ends were trimmed by 2 bases and 5 bases, with 7 bases remaining between them. This CDR3 reads CAWSRGDEQYF. CDR3 DNA: TGTGCCTGGAGTAGGGGGGACGAGCAGTACTTC.

This chain uses TRBV12-3 or TRBV12-4 with TRBJ2-3; D remains ambiguous. The CDR3 sequence is 13 residues long. Trimming left V 2 bases short and J 2 bases short, with 5 bases between. As DNA, the CDR3 is TGTGCCAGCAGTTTACTTAACACAGATACGCAGTATTTT. Translated: CASSLLNTDTQYF.

The chain recombines TRBV5-5 with TRBJ1-4; no firm D call. From germline, CDR1 is SGHKS and CDR2 YYEKEE (reference sequence). The CDR3 loop spans 15 amino acids. V lost 0 bases to trimming and J lost 0 bases, with 6 bases between them. The CDR3 DNA is TGTGCCAGCAGCTTGGTAGAGACAACTAATGAAAAACTGTTTTTT. It is translated as CASSLVETTNEKLFF.

The rearrangement links TRBV5-5 to TRBJ1-2; 9 positions agree with TRBD1. Germline-derived CDR1 and CDR2 are SGHKS and YYEKEE (reference sequence). The CDR3 has 14 residues. V trimming: 4 bases; J trimming: 9 bases; junction bases outside the gene matches: 10. CDR3 in DNA: TGTGCCAGCAGCCACCCGGGGGACAGGGCCAGCTACACCTTC. This encodes CASSHPGDRASYTF.

This clone is classed as medium-sized. The V and J genes are TRBV3-1 and TRBJ2-2; no clear D. V was shortened by 2 bases and J by 4 bases, with 11 bases between the two germline ends. CDR3 length equals 15 residues. Germline CDR1 LGHDT, CDR2 YNNKEL (reference sequence). CDR3 nucleotide sequence: TGTGCCAGCAGCCAAATGGTCTTTGGCACCGGGGAGCTGTTTTTT. Residues: CASSQMVFGTGELFF.

V is TRBV28 and J is TRBJ1-1; D is undetermined. V gave up 5 bases and J gave up 1 base, with 8 bases separating them. In germline, CDR1 is MDHEN, CDR2 SYDVKM. The CDR3 is 13 amino acids. CDR3 DNA sequence: TGTGCCAGCAGTCCCACAGCGAACACTGAAGCTTTCTTT. Residues: CASSPTANTEAFF.

This clone was counted a few times. A read error may produce the germline difference seen at one junction end. The rearrangement joins TRBV19 to TRBJ1-1; D uncertain. Per the germline V gene, CDR1 is LNHDA and CDR2 is SQIVND (reference sequence). The CDR3 length is 13 residues. CDR3 sequence reads: CASSIGRATETFF. CDR3 DNA: TGTGCCAGTAGTATCGGACGGGCCACTGAAACTTTCTTT.

The chain combines TRBV28 with TRBJ1-1, with D unresolved. The germline CDR1 and CDR2 sequences are MDHEN and SYDVKM. Trimming shortened V by 3 bases and J by 4 bases, and 18 bases separated the two germline ends. This CDR3 contains 16 residues. CDR3 sequence: CASSFQPGIIGTEAFF. Written as DNA, the CDR3 is TGTGCCAGCAGTTTTCAGCCTGGGATAATAGGCACTGAAGCTTTCTTT.

This chain uses TRBV11-2 with TRBJ1-6; D ambiguous. V shed 0 bases and J shed 5 bases, with 8 bases lying between them. The CDR3 loop spans 15 amino acids. Per the germline V gene, CDR1 is SGHAT and CDR2 is FQNNGV. The CDR3 loop reads CASSLEPGNNSPLHF. DNA for the CDR3: TGTGCCAGCAGCTTAGAGCCCGGGAATAATTCACCCCTCCACTTT.

The CDR3 is CSAGGEGAGNQPQHF. In DNA form, the CDR3 reads TGCAGTGCTGGGGGGGAGGGTGCGGGCAATCAGCCCCAGCATTTT. The chain uses TRBV20-1 and TRBJ1-5, with D possibly being TRBD1 (5 bases). The CDR3 runs to 15 residues. Trimming pared 5 bases from V and 2 bases from J, leaving 16 bases between. Germline CDR1 DFQATT, CDR2 SNEGSKA (reference sequence).

The CDR3 region is CASSLEGSGYTF. Written as DNA, the CDR3 is TGTGCCAGCAGCTTGGAAGGCAGCGGCTACACCTTC. This chain joins TRBV5-5 and TRBJ1-2; no reliable D call. Trimming stripped 0 bases from V and 8 bases from J, with 8 bases between. From germline, CDR1 is SGHKS and CDR2 YYEKEE (reference sequence). The CDR3 is 12 residues long.

The chain combines TRBV7-2 with TRBJ2-7; the match to TRBD2 covers 7 bases. Germline assignment: CDR1 SGHTA and CDR2 FQGNSA. With 2 bases clipped from V and 2 bases from J, the junction kept 6 bases outside the gene matches. CDR3 length: 15 amino acids. The CDR3 DNA reads as TGTGCCAGCAGCTTACGAGCTAGCGGAACCTACGAGCAGTACTTC. Protein sequence: CASSLRASGTYEQYF.